This entry lists 28 T cell receptor beta chains sequenced from one sample in a study of T cells in narcolepsy. Only in-frame clones appear in the TCRdb table, and some are missing; sequencing was by immunoSEQ multiplex PCR. The sample lists tens of thousands of clones; about nine tenths were seen once. Sequencing input: CD45RA- memory CD4+ T cells from PBMCs. The receptor set was obtained from a human donor with narcolepsy.

The J gene is TRBJ2-1, the V gene TRBV18, with TRBD2 as a possible D gene (6 bases). Trimming pared 3 bases from V and 9 bases from J, leaving 24 bases between. Germline V gives CDR1 KGHSH, CDR2 LQKENI. The CDR3 contains 17 residues. The DNA of the CDR3 is TGTGCCAGCTCACCGCAGATAGCGGAAGTTCCCGGGGGTGAGCAGTTCTTC. This encodes CASSPQIAEVPGGEQFF.

The chain carries TRBV29-1 and TRBJ1-4; D is ambiguous. The V end lost 1 base, the J end lost 7 bases, and 10 bases lay between the germline ends. CDR1 is SQVTM, CDR2 ANQGSEA, per germline. The length of the CDR3 is 13 residues. The CDR3 protein is CSVEVVGGEKLFF. DNA of the CDR3: TGCAGCGTTGAAGTGGTGGGCGGTGAAAAACTGTTTTTT.

In its sample, this clone was seen once. V and J are TRBV5-6 and TRBJ2-7; D call uncertain. The CDR3 totals 11 residues. Germline-derived CDR1 and CDR2 are SGHDT and YYEEEE. The germline V and J ends were trimmed by 2 bases and 3 bases, with 3 bases remaining between them. This chain's CDR3 is CASSLDYEQYF. CDR3 DNA sequence: TGTGCCAGCAGCTTAGACTACGAGCAGTACTTC. Based on the CDR3 plus reference TRBV5-6 and TRBJ2-7, the full variable domain is DAGVTQSPTHLIKTRGQQVTLRCSPKSGHDTVSWYQQALGQGPQFIFQYYEEEERQRGNFPDRFSGHQFPNYSSELNVNALLLGDSALYLCASSLDYEQYFGPGTRLTVT.

The chain has TRBV7-2 and TRBJ2-7; 10 nucleotides align to TRBD1. After removal of 0 bases from V and 3 bases from J, the junction contained 5 bases not matched to a gene. The germline V gene encodes CDR1 SGHTA and CDR2 FQGNSA. The CDR3 spans 16 residues. CDR3 loop: CASSLAAGQGIYEQYF. CDR3 coding DNA: TGTGCCAGCAGCTTAGCGGCGGGACAGGGGATCTACGAGCAGTACTTC.

Only one count was recorded for this clone. The CDR3 DNA follows: TGCAGCGTCGCGAGCGGGAGGGCCCTCGGAGAGACCCAGTACTTC. Residues: CSVASGRALGETQYF. The chain recombines TRBV29-1 with TRBJ2-5; 10 nucleotides line up with TRBD2. This CDR3 has 15 amino acids. Germline V gene lookup returns CDR1 SQVTM and CDR2 ANQGSEA. The V gene end was trimmed by 6 bases and the J gene end by 4 bases; junction bases not matched to a gene: 11.

This clone was seen just once. The V and J genes are TRBV7-6 and TRBJ1-3; tentative D call: TRBD1 (5 bases). The CDR3 has 16 amino acids. The V and J ends lost 4 bases and 0 bases respectively, with 13 bases between them. Germline V lookup: CDR1 SGHVS, CDR2 FNYEAQ. CDR3 sequence (DNA): TGTGCCAGCAGCTCGGGGACGGGTTACTCTGGAAACACCATATATTTT. Residues: CASSSGTGYSGNTIYF.

This clone was recorded only once. This chain uses TRBV30 with TRBJ2-1, with D perhaps being TRBD1 or TRBD2 (5 bases each). This CDR3 is built from 12 residues. Deletions cut 7 bases from V and 4 bases from J, with 11 bases between. CDR1 and CDR2 from the germline V gene are GTSNPN and SVGIG (reference sequence). The CDR3 loop reads CASSRGYNEQFF. Written as DNA, the CDR3 is TGTGCCTCTTCGAGGGGTTACAATGAGCAGTTCTTC.

V usage is TRBV28 and J usage is TRBJ2-1, with a possible D match to TRBD1 (5 bases). Trimming took off 6 bases at V and 1 base at J, with 16 bases between the two ends. This CDR3 has 16 amino acids. Germline values: CDR1 MDHEN, CDR2 SYDVKM. CDR3 region: CASSTKGSVSYNEQFF. The DNA of the CDR3 is TGTGCCAGCAGCACTAAGGGGTCGGTTTCCTACAATGAGCAGTTCTTC.

The V gene is TRBV6-1, the J gene TRBJ1-3; D remains ambiguous. Germline values: CDR1 MNHNS, CDR2 SASEGT. V lost 6 bases to trimming and J lost 0 bases, with 9 bases between them. The CDR3 covers 14 residues. The CDR3 region has the DNA TGTGCCAGCAGGTCCGATAGCTCTGGAAACACCATATATTTT. This codes for CASRSDSSGNTIYF.

The chain couples TRBV5-4 to TRBJ2-7, with D hard to call. V was cut by 4 bases and J by 4 bases, with 12 bases left in between. The CDR3 contains 13 residues. Germline CDR1 SGHNT, CDR2 YYREEE (reference sequence). The DNA of the CDR3 is TGTGCCAGCAGCCTTGACCGACGATACGAGCAGTACTTC. Residues: CASSLDRRYEQYF. The full variable domain, its missing parts supplied by reference TRBV5-4 and TRBJ2-7, is ETGVTQSPTHLIKTRGQQVTLRCSSQSGHNTVSWYQQALGQGPQFIFQYYREEENGRGNFPPRFSGLQFPNYSSELNVNALELDDSALYLCASSLDRRYEQYFGPGTRLTVT.

The chain recombines TRBV28 with TRBJ1-5; 8 bases are a match to TRBD1. Germline-derived CDR1 and CDR2 are MDHEN and SYDVKM. The CDR3 contains 16 residues. The ends lost 5 bases at V and 4 bases at J; junction bases unmatched: 10. CDR3 loop: CASSVGQGRGNQPQHF. The CDR3 DNA reads TGTGCCAGCAGTGTTGGACAGGGAAGAGGTAATCAGCCCCAGCATTTT.

V gene TRBV7-2 combines with J gene TRBJ1-6; TRBD1 might be the D (5 bases). The CDR3 has 14 amino acids. Germline V gene sequence: CDR1 SGHTA, CDR2 FQGNSA. Trimming shortened V by 3 bases and J by 6 bases, and 9 bases separated the two germline ends. CDR3 in DNA: TGTGCCAGCAGCTTGGGGGGGTTTAATTCACCCCTCCACTTT. As protein: CASSLGGFNSPLHF. The whole variable domain, filled in from reference TRBV7-2 and TRBJ1-6, reads GAGVSQSPSNKVTEKGKDVELRCDPISGHTALYWYRQSLGQGLEFLIYFQGNSAPDKSGLPSDRFSAERTGGSVSTLTIQRTQQEDSAVYLCASSLGGFNSPLHFGNGTRLTVT.

This chain connects TRBV6-1 to TRBJ1-5, with D possibly TRBD1 on 6 matching bases. The V gene's germline CDR1 is MNHNS and CDR2 SASEGT. V lost 5 bases to trimming and J lost 6 bases, with 11 bases between them. The CDR3 totals 13 residues. CDR3 residues: CASSTGLGQPQHF. CDR3 DNA sequence: TGTGCCAGCAGTACAGGGTTGGGTCAGCCCCAGCATTTT.

The chain couples TRBV15 to TRBJ2-3; D is uncertain. Trimming stripped 3 bases from V and 7 bases from J, with 14 bases between. This CDR3 has 14 amino acids. Germline lookup yields CDR1 LNHNV and CDR2 YYDKDF (reference sequence). The DNA of the CDR3 is TGTGCCACCAGCAGTTTGGTGGGGTCATATACGCAGTATTTT. It is translated as CATSSLVGSYTQYF.

The V gene is TRBV5-1, the J gene TRBJ2-6, with D possibly being TRBD1 (5 bases). CDR3 size: 16 residues. Trimming took off 2 bases at V and 0 bases at J, with 9 bases between the two ends. Per germline, CDR1 SGHRS and CDR2 YFSETQ. Here the CDR3 reads CASSLQVGSGANVLTF. The CDR3 nucleotides read TGCGCCAGCAGCTTACAGGTTGGCTCTGGGGCCAACGTCCTGACTTTC.

Only a few counts were recorded for this clone. The chain links TRBV7-8 to TRBJ2-1; no clear D gene. Between the trimmed V and J ends, which lost 4 bases and 0 bases, there was a span of 13 bases. The CDR3 sequence is 16 residues long. The germline gives CDR1 SGHVS, CDR2 FQNEAQ. The CDR3 here is CASSSSTRSSYNEQFF. Here the CDR3 DNA reads TGTGCCAGCAGCTCCTCTACCCGAAGCTCCTACAATGAGCAGTTCTTC.

The genes are TRBV21-1 and TRBJ1-3; the D call TRBD1 from the table was never checked on the DNA. TRBV21-1 corresponds to a pseudogene. The CDR3 spans 17 residues. The CDR3 DNA sequence: TGTGCCAGCAGCAAAGCTGGACAGGGAGCTTCTGGAAACACCATATATTTT. Translation gives CASSKAGQGASGNTIYF.

Turning to this clone: This sample includes further DNA sequences coding for the same CDR3. This chain joins TRBV5-1 and TRBJ1-2, with D uncertain. CDR3 size: 13 residues. Deletions cut 0 bases from V and 1 base from J, with 4 bases between. From germline, CDR1 is SGHRS and CDR2 YFSETQ. The CDR3 here is CASSLEGNYGYTF. In nucleotides, the CDR3 is TGCGCCAGCAGCTTGGAAGGTAACTATGGCTACACCTTC.

CDR3 amino acids: CASSQELPRQGGQGEQFF. CDR3 sequence (DNA): TGTGCCAGCAGCCAAGAGCTACCTAGACAGGGAGGCCAGGGAGAGCAGTTCTTC. The chain employs TRBV9 and TRBJ2-1; D is possibly TRBD1 (7 bases). Trimming left V 4 bases short and J 10 bases short, with 30 bases between. The length of the CDR3 is 18 residues. The germline CDR1 and CDR2 sequences are SGDLS and YYNGEE.

The gene calls are TRBV2 and TRBJ1-2, with TRBD1 identical over 7 bases. The CDR3 consists of 12 residues. V trimming: 6 bases; J trimming: 10 bases; junction bases outside the gene matches: 8. From germline, CDR1 is SNHLY and CDR2 FYNNEI. The CDR3 coding sequence is TGTGCCAGCAGAGCGGGGACAGCAGTCTACACCTTC. It translates to CASRAGTAVYTF.

The chain links TRBV12-2 to TRBJ2-3. TRBV12-2 has pseudogene status. The CDR3 length is 15 residues. DNA for the CDR3: TGTGCAAGTCGGAAAAGGTCAGGGCGAGGGGATACGCAGTATTTT. Translation gives CASRKRSGRGDTQYF.

This clone showed up just a few times. This chain joins TRBV4-3 and TRBJ1-3; a possible D gene is TRBD1 (5 bases). The V end lost 6 bases, the J end lost 1 base, and 25 bases lay between the germline ends. The CDR3 consists of 19 residues. Germline loops: CDR1 LGHNA, CDR2 YSLEER. DNA of the CDR3: TGCGCCAGCAGATGTCCCGGGGCAGGGCCCAAAGGATCTGGAAACACCATATATTTT. It yields the protein CASRCPGAGPKGSGNTIYF.

The rearrangement uses TRBV10-3 and TRBJ2-1; the D call may be TRBD1 or TRBD2 (7 bases each). CDR1 and CDR2 from the germline V gene are ENHRY and SYGVKD. This CDR3 is 14 amino acids long. V was shortened by 11 bases and J by 2 bases, with 16 bases between the two germline ends. CDR3 coding DNA: TGTGCCGCAGGGGGGGACCCTGCCTACAATGAGCAGTTCTTC. This sequence encodes CAAGGDPAYNEQFF.

This clone was picked up one time. V and J are TRBV10-3 and TRBJ1-6; no clear D. The CDR3 spans 12 residues. The ends were cut back, 0 bases at V and 9 bases at J, with 3 bases in the middle. Per the germline V gene, CDR1 is ENHRY and CDR2 is SYGVKD. This CDR3 is CAISESISPLHF. The CDR3 DNA follows: TGTGCCATCAGTGAGTCTATTTCACCCCTCCACTTT.

The CDR3 nucleotides read TGCGCCAGCAGCGAAGAGGGACACCGGGGAGCTTTCTTT. This codes for CASSEEGHRGAFF. The chain uses TRBV5-1 and TRBJ1-1; maybe TRBD1 (6 bases). Germline CDR1 SGHRS, CDR2 YFSETQ. The CDR3 loop spans 13 amino acids. Deletions cut 4 bases from V and 10 bases from J, with 17 bases between.

The count of this clone is one. The chain employs TRBV28 and TRBJ2-3; D call uncertain. CDR1 and CDR2 from the germline V gene are MDHEN and SYDVKM. V was cut by 3 bases and J by 5 bases, with 9 bases left in between. This CDR3 comprises 13 residues. CDR3 amino acids: CASSFLDGDTQYF. The CDR3 DNA reads TGTGCCAGCAGTTTCCTCGACGGAGATACGCAGTATTTT.

This clone was seen a handful of times. The chain uses TRBV4-3 and TRBJ2-7, with 11 bases matching TRBD2. J lost 7 bases, V lost 3 bases, and 8 bases had no gene match. The CDR3 has 15 amino acids. Germline CDR1 is LGHNA and CDR2 is YSLEER. CDR3 bases: TGCGCCAGCAGCCAGACGACTAGCGGGAAGGAGGAGCAGTACTTC. It encodes CASSQTTSGKEEQYF.

The rearrangement uses TRBV28 and TRBJ1-5; D may be TRBD1 (5 bases). The V gene lost 4 bases and the J gene lost 3 bases, with 16 bases spanning the gap. The length of the CDR3 is 16 residues. Germline V CDR1 and CDR2: MDHEN, SYDVKM. This CDR3 reads CASSSSGGGINQPQHF. The CDR3 nucleotides are TGTGCCAGCAGTTCCTCCGGGGGAGGGATCAATCAGCCCCAGCATTTT.